The table lists the clone carrying this T cell receptor (beta chain) with a few counts. Its antigen is unknown. From the 5' RACE reads, TCRdb called clonotypes with MiXCR, one entry per CDR3 protein. The sample records hundreds of thousands of distinct CDR3 sequences, around 21% being singletons. This record comes from a study of T-cell memory formation after mild COVID-19. Findings and caveats of the study: Cross-reactive memory appears to have joined, as suggested by some responding clones showing up in pre-infection memory. The main location of contracting CD4+ clones was CM and EM, and that of contracting CD8+ clones was EMRA.

The CDR3 totals 15 residues. Per the germline V gene, CDR1 is SGHTA and CDR2 is FQGTGA. V shed 5 bases, J shed 5 bases, and the junction held 9 bases outside the gene matches. The chain recombines TRBV7-3 with TRBJ2-1, with 7 bases identical to TRBD1. This receptor was obtained from an adult woman who had mild COVID-19 (a few samples of this study predate the infection). Cell type and time point are not known. Material for sequencing was PBMCs or a T cell subset sorted from them (not recorded which). The CDR3 region has the DNA TGTGCCAGCAGCCTACAGGGGAACACACACAATGAGCAGTTCTTC. This gives the protein CASSLQGNTHNEQFF.